This passage covers 25 T cell receptor beta chains from one sample sequenced in a study of blood T cell repertoires in COVID-19 (TCRdb year 2020). Library construction relied on the immunoSEQ multiplex PCR assay. Here the immuneACCESS table is served through TCRdb, limited to in-frame sequences with V and J called. Missing clones are a known gap in these copies; in checked studies unresolved V genes cover under half, and the rest lacks a known reason. The sample table lists about 200,000 clones, more than 70% of them with a count of one. Around 8.7% of the sample rests with the top ten. Sequencing used peripheral blood. The receptors originated from a woman in her forties or fifties with acute or convalescent COVID-19.

CDR3 loop: CATQTGGYYGYTF. CDR3 nucleotide sequence: TGTGCCACCCAGACAGGGGGGTACTATGGCTACACCTTC. The chain is built from TRBV6-5 and TRBJ1-2; 9 bases map to TRBD1. The CDR3 runs to 13 residues. CDR1 MNHEY and CDR2 SVGAGI come from the germline V gene. Trimming cost V 10 bases and J 3 bases; bases outside gene matches: 6.

This rearrangement joins TRBV28 to TRBJ2-1; possibly TRBD2 for D (6 bases). The CDR3 length is 16 residues. Trimming took 2 bases from V and 5 from J, leaving 16 bases between them. The germline V gene has CDR1 MDHEN and CDR2 SYDVKM. The CDR3 loop reads CASSLVGRLGDNEQFF. Written as DNA, the CDR3 is TGTGCCAGCAGTTTAGTTGGTCGACTAGGGGACAATGAGCAGTTCTTC.

With respect to this clone: The sample holds other DNA sequences that translate to the same CDR3. The chain has TRBV11-2 and TRBJ2-2; D unresolved. Germline CDR1 reads SGHAT; CDR2 reads FQNNGV. The CDR3 is 14 amino acids. V was shortened by 1 base and J by 2 bases, with 5 bases between the two germline ends. This CDR3 reads CASSLAVNTGELFF. The CDR3 DNA sequence: TGTGCCAGCAGCTTAGCGGTAAACACCGGGGAGCTGTTTTTT.

The V call is TRBV19, the J call TRBJ1-2, with a tentative D call TRBD1 (6 bases). This CDR3 is built from 15 residues. V was pared by 7 bases and J by 5 bases, with 20 bases between. In germline, CDR1 is LNHDA, CDR2 SQIVND (reference sequence). CDR3 sequence reads: CASTTTYGTSYGYTF. The DNA for the CDR3 is TGTGCCAGTACCACAACCTACGGGACAAGTTATGGCTACACCTTC.

The V gene is TRBV9, the J gene TRBJ2-1, with 8 bases lining up with TRBD1. Germline V gene sequence: CDR1 SGDLS, CDR2 YYNGEE. V was pared by 4 bases and J by 2 bases, with 5 bases of the junction left unmatched. CDR3 size: 15 residues. The CDR3 sequence is CASSPTGETYNEQFF. As DNA, the CDR3 is TGTGCCAGCAGCCCGACAGGGGAAACCTACAATGAGCAGTTCTTC.

The chain employs TRBV6-1 and TRBJ1-2; 9 bases are shared with TRBD1. With V trimmed by 3 bases and J by 7 bases, 9 bases remained unmatched. The CDR3 loop spans 15 amino acids. Germline CDR1 is MNHNS and CDR2 is SASEGT. CDR3 sequence reads: CASSDWDREYSGYTF. CDR3 nucleotide sequence: TGTGCCAGCAGTGATTGGGACAGGGAGTATAGTGGCTACACCTTC.

The chain has TRBV12-3 or TRBV12-4 and TRBJ2-7; D is perhaps TRBD2 (6 bases). This CDR3 spans 12 amino acids. Between the trimmed V and J ends, which lost 4 bases and 2 bases, there was a span of 6 bases. The CDR3 nucleotides read TGTGCCAGCAGTTGGGGGGCCTACGAGCAGTACTTC. Protein sequence: CASSWGAYEQYF.

The chain is built from TRBV18 and TRBJ1-1; no definite D call. Deletions cut 3 bases from V and 6 bases from J, with 14 bases between. The CDR3 runs to 14 residues. CDR1 is KGHSH, CDR2 LQKENI, per germline. Here the CDR3 reads CASSPDRISAEAFF. For the CDR3, the DNA is TGTGCCAGCTCACCCGACCGCATAAGCGCTGAAGCTTTCTTT.

The V gene is TRBV19, the J gene TRBJ2-3; D unclear. The germline V and J ends were trimmed by 4 bases and 1 base, with 15 bases remaining between them. The CDR3 length is 16 residues. Germline V gene sequence: CDR1 LNHDA, CDR2 SQIVND (reference sequence). CDR3 residues: CASSNGPSYGTDTQYF. CDR3 DNA: TGTGCCAGTAGTAACGGCCCTAGTTATGGCACAGATACGCAGTATTTT.

The V call is TRBV14, the J call TRBJ2-1; 8 nucleotides align to TRBD2. Germline V lookup: CDR1 SGHDN, CDR2 FVKESK. The V segment lost 4 bases and the J segment 5 bases; nucleotides outside the gene matches: 10. The CDR3 sequence is 16 residues long. In DNA, the CDR3 is TGTGCCAGCAGCCTCTGGACTAGCCGACGAAACAATGAGCAGTTCTTC. Protein product: CASSLWTSRRNNEQFF.

This clone has only a few counts. The chain links TRBV10-1 to TRBJ1-6; TRBD1 matches 11 bases. With 4 bases clipped from V and 9 bases from J, the junction kept 2 bases outside the gene matches. CDR1 is WNHNN and CDR2 is SYGVQD in the germline V gene (reference sequence). CDR3 size: 14 residues. CDR3 in DNA: TGCGCCAGCAGTGGGGGGACAGGGGGTTCACCCCTCCACTTT. It yields the protein CASSGGTGGSPLHF.

J is TRBJ2-3 and V is TRBV5-6, with D unclear. CDR3 length equals 16 residues. Trimming shortened V by 0 bases and J by 2 bases, and 13 bases separated the two germline ends. Per germline, CDR1 SGHDT and CDR2 YYEEEE. The CDR3 here is CASSLGYSISTDTQYF. CDR3 bases: TGTGCCAGCAGCTTGGGCTATTCTATTTCCACAGATACGCAGTATTTT.

As regards this clone: The junction shows a germline mismatch at one end, possibly a read error. V gene TRBV2 combines with J gene TRBJ2-5; D uncertain. The CDR3 contains 12 residues. Germline values: CDR1 SNHLY, CDR2 FYNNEI. Here the CDR3 reads CASSEARAPSDF. The CDR3 nucleotides are TGTGCCAGCAGTGAAGCAAGAGCGCCCTCAGACTTC.

The chain uses TRBV7-2 and TRBJ2-7; 8 nucleotides line up with TRBD2. From germline, CDR1 is SGHTA and CDR2 FQGNSA. This CDR3 comprises 17 residues. With 2 bases clipped from V and 6 bases from J, the junction kept 15 bases outside the gene matches. CDR3 DNA: TGTGCCAGCAGCTTAAGAGTCCCGGGACTAGAAGATTCCGAGCAGTACTTC. Its protein is CASSLRVPGLEDSEQYF.

This clone showed up just once. This chain joins TRBV19 and TRBJ1-5; no firm D call. The germline V and J ends were trimmed by 0 bases and 2 bases, with 11 bases remaining between them. This CDR3 is built from 16 residues. CDR1 is LNHDA and CDR2 is SQIVND in the germline V gene (reference sequence). The CDR3 DNA reads TGTGCCAGTAGTATAGAGGACTCCCAACGCAATCAGCCCCAGCATTTT. It yields the protein CASSIEDSQRNQPQHF.

This chain connects TRBV15 to TRBJ2-5, with D perhaps matching TRBD1 (5 bases). The CDR3 covers 18 residues. The ends were cut back, 3 bases at V and 7 bases at J, with 27 bases in the middle. Looked up from germline, CDR1 is LNHNV and CDR2 is YYDKDF (reference sequence). The CDR3 coding sequence is TGTGCCACCAGCAGTCCACCCGGTTTAGGACACCGTTCCGGGACCCAGTACTTC. Translating gives CATSSPPGLGHRSGTQYF.

This chain uses TRBV27 with TRBJ2-5; TRBD1 matches at 10 bases. The CDR3 consists of 13 residues. V dropped 9 bases and J dropped 3; count of bases not matched to a gene: 4. Germline values: CDR1 MNHEY, CDR2 SMNVEV (reference sequence). The CDR3 nucleotides read TGTGCCAGTCGGACAGGGGGAGAAGAGACCCAGTACTTC. It is translated as CASRTGGEETQYF.

This clone was found a few times. This rearrangement joins TRBV6-4 to TRBJ2-3; weak D call: TRBD1 (6 bases). CDR3 length: 12 residues. The germline V gene encodes CDR1 MRHNA and CDR2 SNTAGT. V was pared by 5 bases and J by 3 bases, with 6 bases between. In nucleotides, the CDR3 is TGTGCCAGCAGTCAGGGGACAGATACGCAGTATTTT. This encodes CASSQGTDTQYF.

The CDR3 bases are TGTGCCAGCAGCCCCAGTGGGGAGGCCTATGGCTACACCTTC. The encoded protein is CASSPSGEAYGYTF. This chain connects TRBV9 to TRBJ1-2, with no clear D. Germline lookup yields CDR1 SGDLS and CDR2 YYNGEE. Trimming pared 4 bases from V and 4 bases from J, leaving 14 bases between. The CDR3 contains 14 residues. Full variable domain (remainder filled in from reference TRBV9 and TRBJ1-2): DSGVTQTPKHLITATGQRVTLRCSPRSGDLSVYWYQQSLDQGLQFLIQYYNGEERAKGNILERFSAQQFPDLHSELNLSSLELGDSALYFCASSPSGEAYGYTFGSGTRLTVV.

CDR3 region: CASSQVLWGGTEAFF. CDR3 sequence (DNA): TGTGCCAGCAGCCAAGTTTTGTGGGGAGGCACTGAAGCTTTCTTT. J is TRBJ1-1 and V is TRBV3-1 (or the pseudogene TRBV3-2), with unresolved D. The CDR3 runs to 15 residues. Germline CDR1 is LGHDT and CDR2 is YNNKEL (reference sequence). V was cut by 1 base and J by 4 bases, with 13 bases left in between.

The chain uses TRBV29-1 and TRBJ2-1, with 8 bases that match TRBD2. V gave up 7 bases and J gave up 0 bases; unmatched junction bases: 11. CDR1 SQVTM and CDR2 ANQGSEA come from the germline V gene. CDR3 length equals 16 residues. CDR3 protein: CSALSGKPSSYNEQFF. The CDR3 DNA sequence: TGCAGCGCCCTTAGCGGGAAGCCAAGCTCCTACAATGAGCAGTTCTTC.

The chain is built from TRBV3-1 (or the pseudogene TRBV3-2) and TRBJ2-1; 9 bases are a match to TRBD2. Germline CDR1 and CDR2: LGHDT and YNNKEL (reference sequence). This CDR3 contains 17 residues. V was pared by 1 base and J by 2 bases, with 6 bases of the junction left unmatched. CDR3 coding DNA: TGTGCCAGCAGCCAAGGGTTGGCTAGCGGGACCTACAATGAGCAGTTCTTC. Its protein product is CASSQGLASGTYNEQFF.

A note on this clone: Other DNA sequences in this sample translate to the same CDR3. The chain links TRBV3-1 (or the pseudogene TRBV3-2) to TRBJ1-5; 8 nucleotides line up with TRBD1. The V gene's germline CDR1 is LGHDT and CDR2 YNNKEL (reference sequence). The CDR3 is 15 amino acids. Germline trimming cut 1 base from V and 6 bases from J; bases unmatched to any gene: 5. CDR3 residues: CASSQGTGGFQPQHF. CDR3 nucleotides: TGTGCCAGCAGCCAAGGTACAGGGGGGTTTCAGCCCCAGCATTTT.

The rearrangement uses TRBV6-6 and TRBJ2-1, with D possibly matching TRBD2 (5 bases). Germline lookup yields CDR1 MNHNY and CDR2 SVGAGI (reference sequence). V shed 3 bases and J shed 7 bases, with 16 bases lying between them. The CDR3 covers 15 residues. CDR3 loop: CASSYWLGSINEQFF. In DNA, the CDR3 is TGTGCCAGCAGTTATTGGCTGGGGAGTATTAATGAGCAGTTCTTC.

The gene calls are TRBV6-4 and TRBJ2-1; unclear D gene. Per germline, CDR1 MRHNA and CDR2 SNTAGT. The CDR3 totals 14 residues. V lost 0 bases and J 5 bases, leaving 8 bases between the germline ends. The CDR3 is CASSDSNRHNEQFF. CDR3 coding DNA: TGTGCCAGCAGTGACTCGAACAGACACAATGAGCAGTTCTTC.